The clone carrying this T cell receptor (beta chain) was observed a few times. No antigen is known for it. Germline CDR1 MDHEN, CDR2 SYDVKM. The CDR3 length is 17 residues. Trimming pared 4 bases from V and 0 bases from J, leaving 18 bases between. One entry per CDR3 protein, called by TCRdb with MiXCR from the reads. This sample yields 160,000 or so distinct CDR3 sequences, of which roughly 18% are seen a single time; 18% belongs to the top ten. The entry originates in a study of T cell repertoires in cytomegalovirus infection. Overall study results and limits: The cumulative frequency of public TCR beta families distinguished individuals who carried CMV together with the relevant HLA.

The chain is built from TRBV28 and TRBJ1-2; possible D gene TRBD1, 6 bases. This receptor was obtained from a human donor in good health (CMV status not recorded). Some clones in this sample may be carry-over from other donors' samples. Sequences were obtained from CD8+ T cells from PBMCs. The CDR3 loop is CASSSRHRDSANYGYTF. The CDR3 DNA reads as TGTGCCAGCAGTTCCCGACACAGGGATTCAGCTAACTATGGCTACACCTTC.